These T cell receptor beta chains were read from a single sample in a study of blood T cell repertoires in COVID-19. The method was immunoSEQ multiplex PCR; TCRdb's version includes in-frame clones alone and lacks a portion of them. The sample includes 200,000 to 300,000 clones, over 75% of them seen just once. Source material: PBMCs or T cells enriched from blood (not recorded which). The receptors were gathered from a woman aged 40 to 49 who had been exposed to COVID-19. The CDR3 runs from the conserved cysteine through the conserved F or W. D genes are given only for firm matches. The listing skips clone size in some rows; elsewhere it reads once, few, many or a size class.

j_call v_call d_call clone_size cdr3_nt cdr3_aa
TRBJ2-5 TRBV5-6 TRBD1 . TGTGCCAGCAGCCTCCCAGGGGGTGCCCAGTACTTC CASSLPGGAQYF
TRBJ1-1 TRBV6-6 . . TGTGCCAGCAGTACACGGCTGGAGGGAGCTTTCTTT CASSTRLEGAFF
TRBJ1-1 TRBV19 . . TGTGCCAGTAGTATAAAGACAGAGAACACTGAAGCTTTCTTT CASSIKTENTEAFF
TRBJ2-4 TRBV4-2 . . TGTGCCAGCAGCCAAGATTTGCAGGGGAGGGACATTCAGTACTTC CASSQDLQGRDIQYF
TRBJ1-5 TRBV27 TRBD1 . TGTGCCAGCAGTTCAGGACAGGGAGAATGGCCCCAGCATTTT CASSSGQGEWPQHF
TRBJ2-3 TRBV28 TRBD2 once TGTGCCAGCAGCCAGTTCGGGGGGGCGGGGACAGATACGCAGTATTTT CASSQFGGAGTDTQYF
TRBJ1-1 TRBV15 . . TGTGCCACCAGCAGAGGGCGAGGGGGCACTGAAGCTTTCTTT CATSRGRGGTEAFF
TRBJ2-7 TRBV9 . . TGTGCCAGCAGCGTAGGTGACAGCTACGAGCAGTACTTC CASSVGDSYEQYF
TRBJ1-4 TRBV18 TRBD1 . TGTGCCAGCTCACCTTTTTCGGGACAGGGTAATGAAAAACTGTTTTTT CASSPFSGQGNEKLFF
TRBJ2-1 TRBV28 . once TGTGCCAGCGAAAGCGCAGGGTCCTACAATGAGCAGTTCTTC CASESAGSYNEQFF
TRBJ1-1 TRBV19 . . TGTGCCAGTAGTATGGTAGTCAACACTGAAGCTTTCTTT CASSMVVNTEAFF
TRBJ2-3 TRBV18 TRBD2 . TGTGCCAGCTCACTTACTAGCGGGGGGAACACAGATACGCAGTATTTT CASSLTSGGNTDTQYF
TRBJ1-1 TRBV7-3 . . TGTGCCAGCAGCCCCAGTACAGGGAAGGAGACTTTCTTT CASSPSTGKETFF